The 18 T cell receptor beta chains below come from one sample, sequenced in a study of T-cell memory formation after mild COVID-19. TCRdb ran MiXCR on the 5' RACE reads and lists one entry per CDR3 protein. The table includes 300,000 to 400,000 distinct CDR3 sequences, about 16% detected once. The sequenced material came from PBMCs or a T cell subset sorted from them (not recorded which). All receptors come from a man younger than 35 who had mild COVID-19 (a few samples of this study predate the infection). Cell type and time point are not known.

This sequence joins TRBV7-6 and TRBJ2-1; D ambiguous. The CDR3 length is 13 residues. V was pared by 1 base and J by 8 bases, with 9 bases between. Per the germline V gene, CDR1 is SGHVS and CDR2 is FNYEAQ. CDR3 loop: CASSLELLDEQFF. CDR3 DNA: TGTGCCAGCAGCTTAGAGCTTTTGGATGAGCAGTTCTTC.

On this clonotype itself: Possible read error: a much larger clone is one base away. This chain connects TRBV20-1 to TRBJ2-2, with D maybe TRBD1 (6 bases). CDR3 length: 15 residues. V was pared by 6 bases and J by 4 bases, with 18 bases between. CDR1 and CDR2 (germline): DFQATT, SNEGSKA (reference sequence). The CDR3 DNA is TGCAGTGCCAGGATTAGGGGGTACACCACCGGGGAGCTGTTTTTT. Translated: CSARIRGYTTGELFF.

The CDR3 sequence: CASSLPSGGGAGELFF. In DNA form, the CDR3 reads TGTGCCAGCTCACTCCCATCGGGGGGCGGCGCCGGGGAGCTGTTTTTT. The chain recombines TRBV18 with TRBJ2-2, with D possibly being TRBD2 (7 bases). The CDR3 totals 16 residues. V was shortened by 4 bases and J by 6 bases, with 18 bases between the two germline ends. The germline V gene encodes CDR1 KGHSH and CDR2 LQKENI.

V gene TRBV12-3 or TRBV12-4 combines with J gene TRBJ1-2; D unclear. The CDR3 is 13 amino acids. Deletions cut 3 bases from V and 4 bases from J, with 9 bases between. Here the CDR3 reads CASSLGRSYGYTF. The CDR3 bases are TGTGCCAGCAGTTTGGGCAGGAGCTATGGCTACACCTTC.

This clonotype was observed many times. The CDR3: CASSEGGGTEAFF. The CDR3 nucleotides are TGTGCCAGCAGCGAGGGCGGGGGCACTGAAGCTTTCTTT. The genes are TRBV9 and TRBJ1-1, with a weak D call TRBD1 (5 bases). CDR1 is SGDLS and CDR2 is YYNGEE in the germline V gene. The V end lost 3 bases, the J end lost 4 bases, and 10 bases lay between the germline ends. This CDR3 comprises 13 residues.

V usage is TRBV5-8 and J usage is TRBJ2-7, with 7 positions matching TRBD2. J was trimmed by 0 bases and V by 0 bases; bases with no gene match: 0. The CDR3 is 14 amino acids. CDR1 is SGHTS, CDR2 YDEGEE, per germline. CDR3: CASSLGDYSYEQYV. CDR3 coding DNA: TGTGCCAGCAGCTTGGGGGACTACTCCTACGAGCAGTACGTC.

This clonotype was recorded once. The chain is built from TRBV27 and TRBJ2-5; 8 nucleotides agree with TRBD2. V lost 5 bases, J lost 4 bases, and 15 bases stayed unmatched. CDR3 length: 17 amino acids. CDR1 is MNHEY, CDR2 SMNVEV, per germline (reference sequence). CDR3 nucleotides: TGTGCCAGCAGTATGTCTGGGAGCGGGGGTGGCGTAGAGACCCAGTACTTC. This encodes CASSMSGSGGGVETQYF.

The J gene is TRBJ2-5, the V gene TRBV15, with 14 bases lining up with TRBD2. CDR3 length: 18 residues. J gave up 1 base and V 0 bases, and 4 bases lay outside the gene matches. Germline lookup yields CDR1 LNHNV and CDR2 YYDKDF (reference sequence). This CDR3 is CATSRDRGLAGAQETQYF. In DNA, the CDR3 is TGTGCCACCAGCAGAGATCGGGGACTAGCGGGAGCCCAAGAGACCCAGTACTTC.

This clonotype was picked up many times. The CDR3 is CASSRDREEQYV. The CDR3 coding sequence is TGTGCCAGCAGCCGGGACAGGGAAGAGCAGTACGTC. This chain joins TRBV7-9 and TRBJ2-7; 9 nucleotides align to TRBD1. Trimming took 5 bases from V and 7 from J; bases not matched to a gene: 3. The CDR3 length is 12 residues. In germline, CDR1 is SEHNR, CDR2 FQNEAQ (reference sequence).

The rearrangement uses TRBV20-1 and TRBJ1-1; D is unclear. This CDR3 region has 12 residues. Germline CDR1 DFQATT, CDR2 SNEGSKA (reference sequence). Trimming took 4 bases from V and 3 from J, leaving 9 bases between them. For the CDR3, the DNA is TGCAGTGCTATCGGGTTGGACACTGAAGCTTTCTTT. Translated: CSAIGLDTEAFF.

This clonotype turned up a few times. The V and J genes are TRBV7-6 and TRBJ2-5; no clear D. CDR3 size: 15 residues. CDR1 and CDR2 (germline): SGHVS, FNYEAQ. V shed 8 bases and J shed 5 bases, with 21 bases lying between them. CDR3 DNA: TGTGCCAGCCACCCCACACCTTCCCTAGGGGAGACCCAGTACTTC. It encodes CASHPTPSLGETQYF.

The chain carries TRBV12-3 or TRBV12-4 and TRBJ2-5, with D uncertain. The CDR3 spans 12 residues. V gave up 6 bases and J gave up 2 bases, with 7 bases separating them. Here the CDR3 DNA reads TGTGCCAGCAGAAAAACGCAAGAGACCCAGTACTTC. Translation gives CASRKTQETQYF.

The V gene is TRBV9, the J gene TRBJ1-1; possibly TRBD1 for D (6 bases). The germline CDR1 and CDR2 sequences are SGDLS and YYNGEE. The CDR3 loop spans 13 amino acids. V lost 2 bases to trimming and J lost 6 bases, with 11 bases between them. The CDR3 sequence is CASSVGGAPEAFF. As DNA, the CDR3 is TGTGCCAGCAGCGTCGGGGGCGCGCCTGAAGCTTTCTTT. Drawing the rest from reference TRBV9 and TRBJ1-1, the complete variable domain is DSGVTQTPKHLITATGQRVTLRCSPRSGDLSVYWYQQSLDQGLQFLIQYYNGEERAKGNILERFSAQQFPDLHSELNLSSLELGDSALYFCASSVGGAPEAFFGQGTRLTVV.

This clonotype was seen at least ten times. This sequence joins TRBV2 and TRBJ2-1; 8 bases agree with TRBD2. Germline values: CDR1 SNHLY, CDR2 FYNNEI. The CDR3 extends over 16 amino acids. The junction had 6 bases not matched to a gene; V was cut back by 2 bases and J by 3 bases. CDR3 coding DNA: TGTGCCAGCAGTGAAAGGGGCGGGGGGAACTACAATGAGCAGTTCTTC. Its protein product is CASSERGGGNYNEQFF.

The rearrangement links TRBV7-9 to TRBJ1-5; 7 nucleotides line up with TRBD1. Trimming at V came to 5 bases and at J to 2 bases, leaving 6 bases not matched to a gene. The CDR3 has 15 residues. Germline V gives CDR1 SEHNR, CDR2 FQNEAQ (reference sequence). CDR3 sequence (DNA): TGTGCCAGCAGCCCGGACAGGTTTGGCAATCAGCCCCAGCATTTT. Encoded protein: CASSPDRFGNQPQHF.

The CDR3 here is CASGLDPQFDTQYF. Here the CDR3 DNA reads TGTGCTAGTGGTTTGGATCCCCAGTTTGATACGCAGTATTTT. The V call is TRBV12-5, the J call TRBJ2-3; D unresolved. Per germline, CDR1 LGHNT and CDR2 FRNRAP. The ends were cut back, 1 base at V and 6 bases at J, with 11 bases in the middle. This CDR3 has 14 amino acids.

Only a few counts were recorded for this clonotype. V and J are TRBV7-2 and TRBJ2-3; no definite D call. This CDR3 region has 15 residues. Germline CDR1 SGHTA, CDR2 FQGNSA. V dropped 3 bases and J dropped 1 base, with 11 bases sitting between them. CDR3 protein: CASSLFDQRTDTQYF. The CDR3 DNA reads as TGTGCCAGCAGCTTGTTCGACCAACGCACAGATACGCAGTATTTT.

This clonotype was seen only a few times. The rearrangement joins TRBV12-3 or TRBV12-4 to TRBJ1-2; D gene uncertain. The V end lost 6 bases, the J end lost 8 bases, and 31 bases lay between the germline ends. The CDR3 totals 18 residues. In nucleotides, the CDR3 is TGTGCCAGCAGATCAACAGATTCCGGGCTTAGCTTCATTAAGGGCTACACCTTC. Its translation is CASRSTDSGLSFIKGYTF.